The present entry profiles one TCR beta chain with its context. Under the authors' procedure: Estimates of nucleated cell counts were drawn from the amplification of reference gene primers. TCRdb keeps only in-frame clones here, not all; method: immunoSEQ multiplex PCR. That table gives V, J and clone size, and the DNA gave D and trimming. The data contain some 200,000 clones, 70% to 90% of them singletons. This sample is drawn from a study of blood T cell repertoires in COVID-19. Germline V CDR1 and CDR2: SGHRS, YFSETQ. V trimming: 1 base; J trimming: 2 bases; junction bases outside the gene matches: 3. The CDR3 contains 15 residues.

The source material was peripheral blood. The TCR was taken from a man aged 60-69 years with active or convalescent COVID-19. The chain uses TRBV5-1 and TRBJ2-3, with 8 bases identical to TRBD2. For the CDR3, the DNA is TGCGCCAGCAGCTTGATCGGGGGGGTCACAGATACGCAGTATTTT. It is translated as CASSLIGGVTDTQYF.